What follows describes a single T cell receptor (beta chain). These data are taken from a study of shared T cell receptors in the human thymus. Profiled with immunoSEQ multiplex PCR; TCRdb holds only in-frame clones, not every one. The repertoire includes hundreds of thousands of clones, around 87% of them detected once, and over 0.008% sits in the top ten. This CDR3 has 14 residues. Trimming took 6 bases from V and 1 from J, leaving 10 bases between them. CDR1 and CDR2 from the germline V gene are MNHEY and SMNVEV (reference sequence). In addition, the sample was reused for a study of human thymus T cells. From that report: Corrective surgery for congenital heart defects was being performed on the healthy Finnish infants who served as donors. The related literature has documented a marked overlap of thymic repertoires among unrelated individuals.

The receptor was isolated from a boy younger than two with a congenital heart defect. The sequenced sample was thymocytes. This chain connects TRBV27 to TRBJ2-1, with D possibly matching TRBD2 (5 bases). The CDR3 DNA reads TGTGCCAGCAGCCCGGACTCATCCTACAATGAGCAGTTCTTC. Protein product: CASSPDSSYNEQFF.